The 27 T cell receptor beta chains reported below all come from one sample, sequenced in a study of T cell responses to AZD1222 COVID-19 vaccine. Clones were read by immunoSEQ multiplex PCR, and TCRdb kept only the in-frame ones, dropping some. Of some 200,000 clones in the sample, about nine tenths were seen once. This material consisted of peripheral blood, taken on day 0 of AZD1222 vaccination. The receptor set was obtained from an adult in good health.

The chain recombines TRBV7-9 with TRBJ1-1; D unresolved. Germline V gene data show CDR1 as SEHNR and CDR2 as FQNEAQ (reference sequence). V lost 1 base, J lost 4 bases, and 10 bases lay in between. The CDR3 covers 14 residues. The CDR3 sequence: CASSLEGIGTEAFF. The CDR3 nucleotides read TGTGCCAGCAGCTTAGAGGGTATCGGCACTGAAGCTTTCTTT.

This clone appeared a single time. This chain links TRBV7-9 with TRBJ2-7; 7 bases map to TRBD1. The CDR3 sequence is 12 residues long. Germline CDR1 reads SEHNR; CDR2 reads FQNEAQ (reference sequence). V shed 5 bases and J 6 bases; nucleotides not matched to a gene: 4. This CDR3 is CASSIQGFEQYF. CDR3 bases: TGTGCCAGCAGCATACAGGGGTTCGAGCAGTACTTC. Drawing the rest from reference TRBV7-9 and TRBJ2-7, the complete variable domain is DTGVSQNPRHKITKRGQNVTFRCDPISEHNRLYWYRQTLGQGPEFLTYFQNEAQLEKSRLLSDRFSAERPKGSFSTLEIQRTEQGDSAMYLCASSIQGFEQYFGPGTRLTVT.

This clone was seen just once. This chain links TRBV7-9 with TRBJ2-7; D uncertain. V was cut by 1 base and J by 5 bases, with 12 bases left in between. This CDR3 is 14 amino acids long. Germline V gives CDR1 SEHNR, CDR2 FQNEAQ (reference sequence). The CDR3 spells CASSLGRTSDEQYF. Written as DNA, the CDR3 is TGTGCCAGCAGCTTAGGCAGAACCTCGGACGAGCAGTACTTC.

The rearrangement links TRBV7-9 to TRBJ1-2, with D unresolved. Germline V lookup: CDR1 SEHNR, CDR2 FQNEAQ (reference sequence). CDR3 length equals 13 residues. The V and J ends lost 4 bases and 8 bases respectively, with 14 bases between them. For the CDR3, the DNA is TGTGCCAGCAGCTCCTGGAGAGAGGCCGGCTACACCTTC. Translation: CASSSWREAGYTF.

The chain has TRBV6-5 and TRBJ1-1; TRBD1 matches at 7 bases. The CDR3 spans 13 residues. Germline values: CDR1 MNHEY, CDR2 SVGAGI. Losses at the gene ends were 5 bases for V and 5 bases for J; bases not matched to a gene: 5. The CDR3 reads CASSRTGGTEAFF. CDR3 in DNA: TGTGCCAGCAGTCGGACAGGAGGGACTGAAGCTTTCTTT.

The CDR3 bases are TGTGCCTGGAGTTACGACTGGGGGATCAATTCACCCCTCCACTTT. This gives the protein CAWSYDWGINSPLHF. V usage is TRBV30 and J usage is TRBJ1-6, with D possibly TRBD1 on 5 matching bases. There are 15 residues in the CDR3. CDR1 is GTSNPN and CDR2 is SVGIG in the germline V gene (reference sequence). Between the trimmed V and J ends, which lost 2 bases and 7 bases, there was a span of 15 bases. Complete variable domain (other parts from reference TRBV30 and TRBJ1-6): SQTIHQWPATLVQPVGSPLSLECTVEGTSNPNLYWYRQAAGRGLQLLFYSVGIGQISSEVPQNLSASRPQDRQFILSSKKLLLSDSGFYLCAWSYDWGINSPLHFGNGTRLTVT.

This rearrangement joins TRBV24-1 to TRBJ2-7, with 8 bases aligning to TRBD1. This CDR3 is built from 15 residues. The ends lost 4 bases at V and 7 bases at J; junction bases unmatched: 11. Germline CDR1 KGHDR, CDR2 SFDVKD. The CDR3 bases are TGTGCCACCAGTGAAGGAGACAGGGGAAAGAGGGAGCAGTACTTC. It is translated as CATSEGDRGKREQYF.

This clone was recorded a few times. The chain employs TRBV19 and TRBJ2-1, with 12 bases identical to TRBD2. The CDR3 consists of 14 residues. Germline trimming cut 9 bases from V and 8 bases from J; bases unmatched to any gene: 8. CDR1 and CDR2 (germline): LNHDA, SQIVND (reference sequence). CDR3 sequence: CASKTSGRFYEQFF. The CDR3 nucleotides read TGTGCCAGCAAGACTAGCGGGAGATTTTATGAGCAGTTCTTC.

This clone is termed medium-sized (0.01 to 0.1%). The J gene is TRBJ2-7, the V gene TRBV3-1 (or the pseudogene TRBV3-2); 10 bases line up with TRBD2. The V gene's germline CDR1 is LGHDT and CDR2 YNNKEL (reference sequence). Trimming took 8 bases from V and 3 from J; bases not matched to a gene: 10. The length of the CDR3 is 15 residues. CDR3 loop: CASGPTSGSIYEQYF. CDR3 DNA: TGTGCCAGCGGGCCGACTAGCGGGTCAATCTACGAGCAGTACTTC.

The CDR3 region is CASSSRLAGLPYEQYF. CDR3 DNA: TGTGCCAGCAGCTCCCGACTAGCGGGACTACCCTACGAGCAGTACTTC. The genes are TRBV13 and TRBJ2-7, with TRBD2 matching over 11 bases. Germline trimming cut 4 bases from V and 2 bases from J; bases unmatched to any gene: 7. This CDR3 contains 16 residues. Germline CDR1 and CDR2: PRHDT and FYEKMQ (reference sequence).

In its sample, this clone was seen once. The V call is TRBV5-1, the J call TRBJ1-3, with D perhaps TRBD1 (5 bases). V shed 7 bases and J shed 6 bases, with 14 bases lying between them. The CDR3 runs 13 residues. Germline-derived CDR1 and CDR2 are SGHRS and YFSETQ. CDR3 in DNA: TGCGCCAGCCGAGCCGGGGACCTAAACACCATATATTTT. Translated: CASRAGDLNTIYF.

This sequence joins TRBV3-1 (or the pseudogene TRBV3-2) and TRBJ1-4; D is undetermined. Trimming left V 4 bases short and J 8 bases short, with 8 bases between. The germline V gene encodes CDR1 LGHDT and CDR2 YNNKEL (reference sequence). There are 12 residues in the CDR3. The CDR3 sequence: CASSRSREKLFF. CDR3 DNA: TGTGCCAGCAGCCGTTCTCGAGAAAAACTGTTTTTT.

The chain carries TRBV6-6 and TRBJ2-5, with D hard to call. This CDR3 has 11 amino acids. The germline V and J ends were trimmed by 2 bases and 5 bases, with 3 bases remaining between them. Germline V gene lookup returns CDR1 MNHNY and CDR2 SVGAGI (reference sequence). The CDR3 here is CASSYRETQYF. Here the CDR3 DNA reads TGTGCCAGCAGTTACCGGGAGACCCAGTACTTC.

This rearrangement joins TRBV11-2 to TRBJ2-7, with D unresolved. CDR1 and CDR2 (germline): SGHAT, FQNNGV. V dropped 1 base and J dropped 5 bases, with 15 bases sitting between them. The CDR3 covers 15 residues. The DNA for the CDR3 is TGTGCCAGCAGCTTAGCCCAAAGGGTCGCCGACGAGCAGTACTTC. Translated, it gives CASSLAQRVADEQYF.

This clone was observed a few times. CDR3 protein: CAISETGIGGYEQYF. The CDR3 bases are TGTGCCATCAGTGAGACCGGGATAGGAGGGTACGAGCAGTACTTC. This rearrangement joins TRBV10-3 to TRBJ2-7, with D possibly TRBD2 on 6 matching bases. The ends were cut back, 2 bases at V and 4 bases at J, with 15 bases in the middle. The CDR3 covers 15 residues. In germline, CDR1 is ENHRY, CDR2 SYGVKD.

This sequence joins TRBV7-8 and TRBJ1-6; weak D call: TRBD1 (6 bases). CDR3 length equals 16 residues. Trimming pared 0 bases from V and 5 bases from J, leaving 11 bases between. The germline CDR1 and CDR2 sequences are SGHVS and FQNEAQ. In DNA form, the CDR3 reads TGTGCCAGCAGCTTAGCGGCGGGGGACAATAATTCACCCCTCCACTTT. It is translated as CASSLAAGDNNSPLHF.

This clone was found a few times. The gene calls are TRBV6-5 and TRBJ1-2; no firm D call. Looked up from germline, CDR1 is MNHEY and CDR2 is SVGAGI. The CDR3 runs 14 residues. Trimming took off 6 bases at V and 2 bases at J, with 13 bases between the two ends. CDR3 sequence (DNA): TGTGCCAGCAGCCCCCCAGAGACGAACTATGGCTACACCTTC. This encodes CASSPPETNYGYTF.

The V gene is TRBV12-3 or TRBV12-4, the J gene TRBJ1-2, with TRBD1 matching over 7 bases. J lost 14 bases, V lost 6 bases, and 12 bases had no gene match. This CDR3 is built from 12 residues. The CDR3 loop is CASRAPGQLDTF. In DNA, the CDR3 is TGTGCCAGCAGAGCACCGGGACAGCTAGATACCTTC.

The chain employs TRBV5-1 and TRBJ1-3; 8 bases are a match to TRBD1. Germline V CDR1 and CDR2: SGHRS, YFSETQ. This CDR3 has 16 residues. With V trimmed by 0 bases and J by 4 bases, 6 bases remained unmatched. CDR3 loop: CASSLEQGAAGNTIYF. In nucleotides, the CDR3 is TGCGCCAGCAGCTTGGAGCAGGGGGCCGCAGGAAACACCATATATTTT.

The chain employs TRBV6-2 or TRBV6-3 and TRBJ1-5, with D hard to call. Germline CDR1 and CDR2: MNHEY and SVGEGT. The CDR3 consists of 15 residues. V was shortened by 0 bases and J by 0 bases, with 6 bases between the two germline ends. This CDR3 is CASSYSLLSNQPQHF. As DNA, the CDR3 is TGTGCCAGCAGTTACTCCCTACTTAGCAATCAGCCCCAGCATTTT.

The chain couples TRBV3-1 (or the pseudogene TRBV3-2) to TRBJ1-5; D gene unclear. CDR3 length: 14 residues. Germline V gene data show CDR1 as LGHDT and CDR2 as YNNKEL (reference sequence). V gave up 1 base and J gave up 5 bases, with 9 bases separating them. The CDR3 DNA reads as TGTGCCAGCAGCCAAGTCTTGGAGGATCAGCCCCAGCATTTT. Its protein is CASSQVLEDQPQHF.

The chain recombines TRBV2 with TRBJ1-5, with 8 bases identical to TRBD1. This CDR3 has 14 amino acids. V gave up 7 bases and J gave up 3 bases; unmatched junction bases: 5. CDR1 is SNHLY, CDR2 FYNNEI, per germline. The CDR3 loop reads CASTDRGANQPQHF. The CDR3 DNA is TGTGCCAGCACTGACAGGGGAGCCAATCAGCCCCAGCATTTT.

V is TRBV6-5 and J is TRBJ1-5; 7 positions agree with TRBD1. Trimming at V came to 0 bases and at J to 4 bases, leaving 3 bases not matched to a gene. CDR3 size: 15 residues. From germline, CDR1 is MNHEY and CDR2 SVGAGI. This CDR3 reads CASSYSKQGNQPQHF. The CDR3 DNA is TGTGCCAGCAGTTACTCGAAACAGGGGAATCAGCCCCAGCATTTT.

V gene TRBV5-5 combines with J gene TRBJ1-4, with 8 bases matching TRBD1. Looked up from germline, CDR1 is SGHKS and CDR2 is YYEKEE (reference sequence). The CDR3 sequence is 16 residues long. The V gene end was trimmed by 0 bases and the J gene end by 7 bases; junction bases not matched to a gene: 8. This chain's CDR3 is CASSLDRTGWSEKLFF. The CDR3 DNA sequence: TGTGCCAGCAGCTTGGATCGGACAGGGTGGTCTGAAAAACTGTTTTTT.

The rearrangement joins TRBV5-1 to TRBJ1-3, with D hard to call. The length of the CDR3 is 15 residues. Trimming took off 0 bases at V and 2 bases at J, with 9 bases between the two ends. Looked up from germline, CDR1 is SGHRS and CDR2 is YFSETQ. CDR3 coding DNA: TGCGCCAGCAGCTTGGCGGCCACGCCTGGAAACACCATATATTTT. This encodes CASSLAATPGNTIYF.

In nucleotides, the CDR3 is TGTGCCAGCAGCTTGGACAGTATGAACACTGAAGCTTTCTTT. It is translated as CASSLDSMNTEAFF. The chain couples TRBV7-9 to TRBJ1-1; D perhaps matches TRBD1 (6 bases). The CDR3 covers 14 residues. Trimming stripped 3 bases from V and 0 bases from J, with 8 bases between. Germline V gene sequence: CDR1 SEHNR, CDR2 FQNEAQ (reference sequence).

V is TRBV4-3 and J is TRBJ1-1; D remains unclear. The length of the CDR3 is 13 residues. With 2 bases removed from V and 8 bases from J, the gap between germline ends came to 12 bases. CDR1 and CDR2 (germline): LGHNA, YSLEER. CDR3 coding DNA: TGCGCCAGCAGCCAATCGAAGGCCGGCGAAGCTTTCTTT. Translation gives CASSQSKAGEAFF.